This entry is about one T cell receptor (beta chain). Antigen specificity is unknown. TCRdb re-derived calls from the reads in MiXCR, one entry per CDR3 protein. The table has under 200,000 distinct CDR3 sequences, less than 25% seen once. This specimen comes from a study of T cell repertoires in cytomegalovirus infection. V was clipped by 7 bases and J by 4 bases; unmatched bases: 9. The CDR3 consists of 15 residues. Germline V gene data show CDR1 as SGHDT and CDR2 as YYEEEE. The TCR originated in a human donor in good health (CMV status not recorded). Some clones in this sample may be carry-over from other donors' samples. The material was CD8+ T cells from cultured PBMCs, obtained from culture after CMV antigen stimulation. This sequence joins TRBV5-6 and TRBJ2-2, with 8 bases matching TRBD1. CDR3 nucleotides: TGTGCCAGCGGGGTCCCAGGGGGCAGCACCGGGGAGCTGTTTTTT. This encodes CASGVPGGSTGELFF. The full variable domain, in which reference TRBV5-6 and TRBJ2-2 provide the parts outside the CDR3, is DAGVTQSPTHLIKTRGQQVTLRCSPKSGHDTVSWYQQALGQGPQFIFQYYEEEERQRGNFPDRFSGHQFPNYSSELNVNALLLGDSALYLCASGVPGGSTGELFFGEGSRLTVL.